Listed below are T cell receptor beta chains from one sample, sequenced in a study of blood T cell repertoires in COVID-19. Clones were read by immunoSEQ multiplex PCR, and TCRdb kept only the in-frame ones, dropping some. The profile shows roughly 230,000 clones, 82% of them singletons. The specimen sequenced was peripheral blood. The receptor source for this set is a woman of 80 years or more with acute or convalescent COVID-19. CDR3s include the opening cysteine and the closing phenylalanine or tryptophan. Each record gives: D gene, clone size, J gene, V gene, CDR3 protein, CDR3 DNA. The D gene is left open where the match is weak. Not all rows give a size; the values are once, few, many and, for expanded clones, a class.

d_call: TRBD1; clone_size: .; j_call: TRBJ1-2; v_call: TRBV7-6; cdr3_aa: CASSSKPGQGAGYTF; cdr3_nt: TGTGCCAGCAGCTCCAAACCGGGACAGGGTGCTGGCTACACCTTC
d_call: TRBD1; clone_size: .; j_call: TRBJ1-2; v_call: TRBV3-1/TRBV3-2; cdr3_aa: CAGSTGGYGYTF; cdr3_nt: TGTGCCGGTTCGACAGGGGGCTATGGCTACACCTTC
d_call: .; clone_size: .; j_call: TRBJ1-1; v_call: TRBV21-1; cdr3_aa: CASSKVGQAPEGAFF; cdr3_nt: TGTGCCAGCAGCAAAGTCGGACAGGCCCCGGAGGGAGCTTTCTTT
d_call: TRBD1; clone_size: .; j_call: TRBJ1-5; v_call: TRBV15; cdr3_aa: CATSPRRGQSNQPQHF; cdr3_nt: TGTGCCACCAGCCCCAGAAGGGGGCAAAGCAATCAGCCCCAGCATTTT
d_call: TRBD2; clone_size: .; j_call: TRBJ2-3; v_call: TRBV28; cdr3_aa: CASSLSSGGATDTQYF; cdr3_nt: TGTGCCAGCAGTTTATCTAGCGGGGGGGCTACAGATACGCAGTATTTT
d_call: TRBD1; clone_size: .; j_call: TRBJ1-1; v_call: TRBV11-2; cdr3_aa: CASGSGTGYTEAFF; cdr3_nt: TGTGCCAGCGGTTCCGGGACAGGGTATACTGAAGCTTTCTTT
d_call: .; clone_size: few; j_call: TRBJ1-1; v_call: TRBV9; cdr3_aa: CASSVSGLNTEAFF; cdr3_nt: TGTGCCAGCAGCGTATCAGGGTTGAACACTGAAGCTTTCTTT
d_call: .; clone_size: few; j_call: TRBJ1-2; v_call: TRBV2; cdr3_aa: CASSVQGVEYGYTF; cdr3_nt: TGTGCCAGCTCAGTACAGGGTGTCGAATATGGCTACACCTTC
d_call: .; clone_size: .; j_call: TRBJ1-2; v_call: TRBV20-1; cdr3_aa: CSASIGHTSNYGYTF; cdr3_nt: TGCAGTGCTAGTATCGGACACACTTCTAACTATGGCTACACCTTC
d_call: .; clone_size: .; j_call: TRBJ1-5; v_call: TRBV2; cdr3_aa: CASSDRAGAWPQHF; cdr3_nt: TGTGCCAGCAGTGATAGAGCGGGGGCCTGGCCCCAGCATTTT
d_call: TRBD1; clone_size: .; j_call: TRBJ2-7; v_call: TRBV3-1/TRBV3-2; cdr3_aa: CASSPTGTVYEQYF; cdr3_nt: TGTGCCAGCAGCCCTACCGGGACAGTCTACGAGCAGTACTTC
d_call: .; clone_size: .; j_call: TRBJ2-2; v_call: TRBV20-1; cdr3_aa: CSARVSGELFF; cdr3_nt: TGCAGTGCTAGAGTTAGCGGGGAGCTGTTTTTT
d_call: .; clone_size: .; j_call: TRBJ1-5; v_call: TRBV5-1; cdr3_aa: CASSPVGGLSNQPQHF; cdr3_nt: TGCGCCAGCAGCCCGGTCGGGGGGCTAAGCAATCAGCCCCAGCATTTT
d_call: TRBD1; clone_size: .; j_call: TRBJ1-5; v_call: TRBV19; cdr3_aa: CASSIAGTAPGRGPQHF; cdr3_nt: TGTGCCAGTAGTATAGCGGGGACAGCGCCTGGGCGGGGGCCCCAGCATTTT
d_call: .; clone_size: .; j_call: TRBJ1-2; v_call: TRBV28; cdr3_aa: CASRPGLSGGYTF; cdr3_nt: TGTGCCAGCAGGCCGGGACTCTCAGGGGGCTACACCTTC
d_call: TRBD1; clone_size: .; j_call: TRBJ1-2; v_call: TRBV5-6; cdr3_aa: CASSSPGTALYGYTF; cdr3_nt: TGTGCCAGCAGCTCTCCTGGGACAGCCCTTTATGGCTACACCTTC
d_call: TRBD1; clone_size: .; j_call: TRBJ1-1; v_call: TRBV28; cdr3_aa: CASSLYGTGQGTEAFF; cdr3_nt: TGTGCCAGCAGTTTATATGGGACAGGCCAAGGGACTGAAGCTTTCTTT
d_call: .; clone_size: .; j_call: TRBJ2-1; v_call: TRBV27; cdr3_aa: CASSLGRGEQFF; cdr3_nt: TGTGCCAGCAGTTTAGGTAGGGGCGAGCAGTTCTTC
d_call: .; clone_size: .; j_call: TRBJ2-7; v_call: TRBV28; cdr3_aa: CASYNRASYEQYF; cdr3_nt: TGTGCCAGCTACAACAGGGCCTCCTACGAGCAGTACTTC
d_call: .; clone_size: .; j_call: TRBJ1-5; v_call: TRBV6-1; cdr3_aa: CASSDPQPQHF; cdr3_nt: TGTGCCAGCAGTGATCCACAGCCCCAGCATTTT
d_call: .; clone_size: few; j_call: TRBJ2-1; v_call: TRBV10-3; cdr3_aa: CAISESTSRQGRNEQFF; cdr3_nt: TGTGCCATCAGTGAGTCGACGAGTCGGCAGGGTCGAAATGAGCAGTTCTTC
d_call: TRBD1; clone_size: .; j_call: TRBJ1-1; v_call: TRBV19; cdr3_aa: CASSMPDRAEAFF; cdr3_nt: TGTGCCAGTAGTATGCCCGACAGGGCGGAGGCTTTCTTT
d_call: TRBD1; clone_size: .; j_call: TRBJ2-2; v_call: TRBV6-4; cdr3_aa: CASSDDGTGKFGELFF; cdr3_nt: TGTGCCAGCAGTGACGACGGGACAGGGAAGTTCGGGGAGCTGTTTTTT
d_call: TRBD2; clone_size: once; j_call: TRBJ2-3; v_call: TRBV3-1/TRBV3-2; cdr3_aa: CASRPGTSTADTQYF; cdr3_nt: TGTGCCAGCAGGCCCGGGACTAGCACCGCAGATACGCAGTATTTT
d_call: TRBD1; clone_size: .; j_call: TRBJ2-6; v_call: TRBV18; cdr3_aa: CASSPLTGPAGANVLTF; cdr3_nt: TGTGCCAGCTCACCTCTGACAGGGCCGGCTGGGGCCAACGTCCTGACTTTC
d_call: TRBD1; clone_size: .; j_call: TRBJ1-2; v_call: TRBV19; cdr3_aa: CASSIDLGTGGGGGYTF; cdr3_nt: TGTGCCAGTAGTATAGATCTGGGGACAGGGGGCGGAGGCGGCTACACCTTC
d_call: .; clone_size: .; j_call: TRBJ1-2; v_call: TRBV6-5; cdr3_aa: CASSSLQVNGYTF; cdr3_nt: TGTGCCAGCAGTTCCTTACAGGTGAACGGCTACACCTTC
d_call: .; clone_size: .; j_call: TRBJ1-1; v_call: TRBV30; cdr3_aa: CAWSHRARAFF; cdr3_nt: TGTGCCTGGAGTCACAGGGCTAGGGCTTTCTTT
d_call: TRBD1; clone_size: .; j_call: TRBJ1-2; v_call: TRBV3-1/TRBV3-2; cdr3_aa: CASSPGTVTGYTF; cdr3_nt: TGTGCCAGCAGCCCTGGGACAGTTACCGGCTACACCTTC
d_call: TRBD2; clone_size: .; j_call: TRBJ2-5; v_call: TRBV5-1; cdr3_aa: CASSLKLAGGQETQYF; cdr3_nt: TGCGCCAGCAGCTTGAAGCTAGCGGGGGGGCAGGAGACCCAGTACTTC
d_call: TRBD1; clone_size: .; j_call: TRBJ2-7; v_call: TRBV29-1; cdr3_aa: CSVGGQGTYEQYF; cdr3_nt: TGCAGCGTTGGCGGACAGGGGACCTACGAGCAGTACTTC
d_call: .; clone_size: .; j_call: TRBJ2-7; v_call: TRBV29-1; cdr3_aa: CSVASGRFYEQYF; cdr3_nt: TGCAGCGTTGCGTCTGGGAGATTCTACGAGCAGTACTTC
d_call: TRBD1; clone_size: .; j_call: TRBJ1-6; v_call: TRBV6-2/TRBV6-3; cdr3_aa: CASTPRHGTGSSPLHF; cdr3_nt: TGTGCCAGCACCCCTCGACACGGGACAGGGAGTTCACCCCTCCACTTT
d_call: .; clone_size: .; j_call: TRBJ2-6; v_call: TRBV11-2; cdr3_aa: CASSLAGAGANVLTF; cdr3_nt: TGTGCCAGCAGCTTAGCAGGGGCTGGGGCCAACGTCCTGACTTTC
d_call: .; clone_size: .; j_call: TRBJ2-2; v_call: TRBV5-5; cdr3_aa: CASSLERRGTTNTGELFF; cdr3_nt: TGTGCCAGCAGCTTGGAGCGGCGGGGGACAACGAACACCGGGGAGCTGTTTTTT
d_call: .; clone_size: .; j_call: TRBJ1-2; v_call: TRBV2; cdr3_aa: CASQQGLWSNYGYTF; cdr3_nt: TGTGCCAGCCAACAGGGTTTATGGTCTAACTATGGCTACACCTTC
d_call: TRBD1; clone_size: .; j_call: TRBJ2-7; v_call: TRBV25-1; cdr3_aa: CASRARSGTGNHEQYF; cdr3_nt: TGTGCCAGCAGGGCCCGGTCCGGGACAGGGAATCACGAGCAGTACTTC
d_call: TRBD1; clone_size: .; j_call: TRBJ1-1; v_call: TRBV9; cdr3_aa: CASSVGGTVNTEAFF; cdr3_nt: TGTGCCAGCAGCGTAGGGGGGACAGTGAACACTGAAGCTTTCTTT
d_call: .; clone_size: .; j_call: TRBJ1-2; v_call: TRBV3-1/TRBV3-2; cdr3_aa: CASSLGRGVNYGYTF; cdr3_nt: TGTGCCAGCAGCCTGGGACGGGGGGTTAACTATGGCTACACCTTC
d_call: TRBD1; clone_size: .; j_call: TRBJ2-7; v_call: TRBV19; cdr3_aa: CASSIRTGGYEQYF; cdr3_nt: TGTGCCAGTAGTATTAGGACAGGGGGCTACGAGCAGTACTTC
d_call: .; clone_size: .; j_call: TRBJ2-7; v_call: TRBV29-1; cdr3_aa: CSVGARVGYEQYF; cdr3_nt: TGCAGCGTTGGAGCCAGGGTAGGGTACGAGCAGTACTTC
d_call: .; clone_size: .; j_call: TRBJ1-5; v_call: TRBV10-3; cdr3_aa: CAISESAGSNQPQHF; cdr3_nt: TGTGCCATCAGTGAGTCTGCAGGGTCCAATCAGCCCCAGCATTTT
d_call: .; clone_size: .; j_call: TRBJ1-1; v_call: TRBV28; cdr3_aa: CASSERTEAFF; cdr3_nt: TGTGCCAGCAGTGAACGGACTGAAGCTTTCTTT
d_call: .; clone_size: .; j_call: TRBJ1-2; v_call: TRBV3-1/TRBV3-2; cdr3_aa: CASSQLGGAGYTF; cdr3_nt: TGTGCCAGCAGCCAACTCGGGGGGGCTGGCTACACCTTC
d_call: TRBD1; clone_size: few; j_call: TRBJ1-3; v_call: TRBV6-1; cdr3_aa: CASSAGQFLGNTIYF; cdr3_nt: TGTGCCAGCAGTGCGGGACAGTTCCTAGGAAACACCATATATTTT
d_call: TRBD1; clone_size: .; j_call: TRBJ1-5; v_call: TRBV6-6; cdr3_aa: CASSYEGQPNQPQHF; cdr3_nt: TGTGCCAGCAGTTACGAGGGACAGCCCAATCAGCCCCAGCATTTT
d_call: .; clone_size: .; j_call: TRBJ1-2; v_call: TRBV10-3; cdr3_aa: CAISKGGQDGYTF; cdr3_nt: TGTGCCATCTCAAAGGGGGGGCAGGATGGCTACACCTTC
d_call: TRBD1; clone_size: .; j_call: TRBJ1-5; v_call: TRBV7-6; cdr3_aa: CASSSGTGENQPQHF; cdr3_nt: TGTGCCAGCAGCTCCGGGACAGGCGAAAATCAGCCCCAGCATTTT
d_call: .; clone_size: .; j_call: TRBJ2-7; v_call: TRBV9; cdr3_aa: CASSALSGPYEQYF; cdr3_nt: TGTGCCAGCAGCGCCTTGTCAGGCCCCTACGAGCAGTACTTC
d_call: .; clone_size: .; j_call: TRBJ1-1; v_call: TRBV9; cdr3_aa: CASSVGQIYTEAFF; cdr3_nt: TGTGCCAGCAGCGTAGGGCAGATTTACACTGAAGCTTTCTTT
d_call: .; clone_size: .; j_call: TRBJ1-2; v_call: TRBV29-1; cdr3_aa: CSVDRGGGYTF; cdr3_nt: TGCAGCGTAGACCGGGGAGGTGGCTACACCTTC
d_call: TRBD1; clone_size: .; j_call: TRBJ1-6; v_call: TRBV12-3/TRBV12-4; cdr3_aa: CASTLRGHSPLHF; cdr3_nt: TGTGCCAGCACCTTAAGGGGGCATTCACCCCTCCACTTT
d_call: .; clone_size: .; j_call: TRBJ1-2; v_call: TRBV28; cdr3_aa: CASSFTQGRRGINYGYTF; cdr3_nt: TGTGCCAGCAGTTTTACCCAGGGCAGGCGGGGGATTAACTATGGCTACACCTTC